This TCR beta chain was documented in a study of T cells after yellow fever vaccination. TCRdb used MiXCR to reprocess the 5' RACE reads, holding one entry per CDR3 protein. The top ten hold about 0.54% of the sample, which has 300,000 or so distinct CDR3 sequences, roughly 13% seen once. Whole-study results and caveats: The presence of abundant clonotypes contaminating from the bulk population was possible in FACS-sorted repertoires.

Germline loops: CDR1 LGHNA, CDR2 YSLEER. The J segment lost 2 bases and the V segment lost 0 bases, leaving 5 bases of the junction unmatched. CDR3 length: 16 residues. This clonotype was seen more than once but under ten times. Its cognate antigen is unknown. The chain links TRBV4-3 to TRBJ2-7; 9 bases are shared with TRBD2. Specimen: CD4+ T cells sorted from PBMCs, collected 45 days after the yellow fever booster vaccination. This TCR was sampled from a young man who received the YFV17D yellow fever vaccine. The CDR3 DNA follows: TGCGCCAGCAGCCAAGATGTAGCGGGAGCCCCCTACGAGCAGTACTTC. It translates to CASSQDVAGAPYEQYF.